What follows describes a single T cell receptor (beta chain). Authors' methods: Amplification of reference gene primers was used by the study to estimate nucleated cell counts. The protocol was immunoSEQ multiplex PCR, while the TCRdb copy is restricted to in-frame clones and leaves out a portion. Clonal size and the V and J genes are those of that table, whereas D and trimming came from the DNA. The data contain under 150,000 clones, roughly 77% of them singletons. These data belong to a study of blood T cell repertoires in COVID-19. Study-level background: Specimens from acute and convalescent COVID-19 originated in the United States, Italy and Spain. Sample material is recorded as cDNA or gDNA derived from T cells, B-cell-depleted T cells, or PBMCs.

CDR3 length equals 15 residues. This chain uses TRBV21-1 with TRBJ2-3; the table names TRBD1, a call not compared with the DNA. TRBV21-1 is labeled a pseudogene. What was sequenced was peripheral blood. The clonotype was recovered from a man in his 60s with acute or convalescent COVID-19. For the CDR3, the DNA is TGTGCCAGCAGCAGGGCCACCGCTAGCACAGATACGCAGTATTTT. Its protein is CASSRATASTDTQYF.